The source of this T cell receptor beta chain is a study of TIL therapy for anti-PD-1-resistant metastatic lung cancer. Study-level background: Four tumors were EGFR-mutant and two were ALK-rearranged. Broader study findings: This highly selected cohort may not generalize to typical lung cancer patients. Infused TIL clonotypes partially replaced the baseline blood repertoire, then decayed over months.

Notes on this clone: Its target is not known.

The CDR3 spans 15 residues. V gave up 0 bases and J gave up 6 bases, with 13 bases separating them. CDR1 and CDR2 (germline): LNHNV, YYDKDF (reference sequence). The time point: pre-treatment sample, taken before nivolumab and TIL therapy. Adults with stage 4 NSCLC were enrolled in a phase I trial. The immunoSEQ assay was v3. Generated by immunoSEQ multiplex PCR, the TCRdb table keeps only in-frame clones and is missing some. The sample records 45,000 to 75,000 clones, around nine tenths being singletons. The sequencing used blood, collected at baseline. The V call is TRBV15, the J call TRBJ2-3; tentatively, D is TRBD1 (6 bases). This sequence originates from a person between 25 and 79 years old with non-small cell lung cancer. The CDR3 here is CATSRDRLQGDTQYF. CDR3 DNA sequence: TGTGCCACCAGCAGAGATCGACTACAGGGCGATACGCAGTATTTT.